These 16 T cell receptor beta chains were sequenced from one sample in a study of blood T cell repertoires in COVID-19. Data came from immunoSEQ multiplex PCR; TCRdb stores just in-frame clones and leaves some out. The sample records 150,000 to 200,000 clones, 76% being singletons. Sequenced material: PBMCs or T cells enriched from blood (not recorded which). Every receptor here comes from a woman in her fifties or sixties with acute COVID-19.

V gene TRBV19 combines with J gene TRBJ2-5; D possibly corresponds to TRBD2 (5 bases). V lost 6 bases and J 5 bases, leaving 19 bases between the germline ends. The CDR3 spans 15 residues. Germline CDR1 and CDR2: LNHDA and SQIVND (reference sequence). This CDR3 is CASRVDSTQWETQYF. The CDR3 DNA reads TGTGCCAGTAGGGTGGACTCGACCCAGTGGGAGACCCAGTACTTC.

The table lists this clone with a few counts. This chain connects TRBV6-5 to TRBJ2-5; D is unresolved. This CDR3 comprises 13 residues. Germline loops: CDR1 MNHEY, CDR2 SVGAGI. Deletions cut 10 bases from V and 2 bases from J, with 14 bases between. The DNA of the CDR3 is TGTGCCACCGACCGCACGACACAAGAGACCCAGTACTTC. The encoded protein is CATDRTTQETQYF.

This clone was found a few times. The chain couples TRBV7-2 to TRBJ1-5; 7 bases agree with TRBD1. CDR1 is SGHTA and CDR2 is FQGNSA in the germline V gene. V lost 3 bases, J lost 6 bases, and 11 bases stayed unmatched. This CDR3 spans 16 amino acids. CDR3 amino acids: CASSFPDREGSQPQHF. In nucleotides, the CDR3 is TGTGCCAGCAGCTTCCCTGACAGGGAAGGGAGTCAGCCCCAGCATTTT.

The CDR3 reads CASSWGDRDNEKLFF. The CDR3 region has the DNA TGCGCCAGCAGCTGGGGGGACAGGGACAATGAAAAACTGTTTTTT. The rearrangement uses TRBV5-1 and TRBJ1-4; 9 bases are a match to TRBD1. Unmatched junction bases numbered 5, after V lost 3 bases and J lost 5 bases. Looked up from germline, CDR1 is SGHRS and CDR2 is YFSETQ. The CDR3 is made up of 15 amino acids.

This sequence joins TRBV24-1 and TRBJ2-2, with 11 bases identical to TRBD2. Germline assignment: CDR1 KGHDR and CDR2 SFDVKD. The CDR3 covers 19 residues. The V segment lost 4 bases and the J segment 0 bases; nucleotides outside the gene matches: 9. CDR3 sequence: CATSELALAGGSNTGELFF. The CDR3 DNA is TGTGCCACCAGTGAGCTCGCGCTAGCGGGGGGCTCGAACACCGGGGAGCTGTTTTTT.

The genes are TRBV19 and TRBJ1-3; 7 nucleotides match TRBD1. The V segment lost 6 bases and the J segment 2 bases; nucleotides outside the gene matches: 4. The CDR3 runs 14 residues. Germline CDR1 reads LNHDA; CDR2 reads SQIVND (reference sequence). CDR3 region: CASRLRGTGNTIYF. In DNA, the CDR3 is TGTGCCAGTAGGCTCAGGGGGACTGGAAACACCATATATTTT.

The CDR3 nucleotides are TGTGGCGCAACCGGGACTAATCATGGCTACACCTTC. It translates to CGATGTNHGYTF. The rearrangement joins TRBV19 to TRBJ1-2, with a tentative D call TRBD1 (5 bases). CDR1 and CDR2 from the germline V gene are LNHDA and SQIVND (reference sequence). This CDR3 has 12 residues.

The chain uses TRBV2 and TRBJ1-2; D is unclear. V was trimmed by 5 bases and J by 0 bases, leaving 10 bases between them. This CDR3 is 14 amino acids long. CDR1 is SNHLY and CDR2 is FYNNEI in the germline V gene. The CDR3 here is CASSLVSANYGYTF. DNA of the CDR3: TGTGCCAGCAGTCTAGTATCAGCTAACTATGGCTACACCTTC.

The chain combines TRBV5-6 with TRBJ1-2; D ambiguous. This CDR3 has 16 amino acids. V was trimmed by 3 bases and J by 7 bases, leaving 22 bases between them. Looked up from germline, CDR1 is SGHDT and CDR2 is YYEEEE. For the CDR3, the DNA is TGTGCCAGCAGCTCACCACGGGAGGCCCTTCACCGTGGCTACACCTTC. Its translation: CASSSPREALHRGYTF.

This sequence joins TRBV19 and TRBJ2-4; no clear D gene. The CDR3 sequence is 15 residues long. In germline, CDR1 is LNHDA, CDR2 SQIVND (reference sequence). V lost 4 bases and J lost 3, with 13 bases in between. CDR3 in DNA: TGTGCCAGTAGTACCTCCTACTTGGTCAAAAACATTCAGTACTTC. As protein: CASSTSYLVKNIQYF.

The chain joins TRBV29-1 to TRBJ2-5; 8 positions agree with TRBD1. Germline loops: CDR1 SQVTM, CDR2 ANQGSEA. V dropped 5 bases and J dropped 4; count of bases not matched to a gene: 18. The CDR3 spans 17 residues. The CDR3 is CSVPQNQHQGAGETQYF. DNA of the CDR3: TGCAGCGTTCCCCAGAACCAACACCAGGGGGCGGGAGAGACCCAGTACTTC.

The chain combines TRBV12-3 or TRBV12-4 with TRBJ1-4, with unresolved D. Between the trimmed V and J ends, which lost 3 bases and 8 bases, there was a span of 4 bases. The CDR3 has 11 residues. In DNA form, the CDR3 reads TGTGCCAGCAGTTTGGGCGAAAAACTGTTTTTT. This gives the protein CASSLGEKLFF.

This chain links TRBV4-2 with TRBJ1-4; TRBD1 might be the D (5 bases). The CDR3 is 16 amino acids. Germline V gene data show CDR1 as LGHNA and CDR2 as YNFKEQ. The V end was cut by 3 bases, the J end by 0 bases, with 11 bases between. The DNA for the CDR3 is TGTGCCAGCAGCCACCGAGAAGGGGCAACTAATGAAAAACTGTTTTTT. It codes for CASSHREGATNEKLFF.

The rearrangement joins TRBV4-1 to TRBJ1-1, with D possibly being TRBD1 (6 bases). CDR1 is MGHRA and CDR2 is YSYEKL in the germline V gene. Trimming shortened V by 0 bases and J by 1 base, and 9 bases separated the two germline ends. The CDR3 spans 15 residues. DNA of the CDR3: TGCGCCAGCAGCCAAGACACCAGGGGGAACACTGAAGCTTTCTTT. This sequence encodes CASSQDTRGNTEAFF.

V gene TRBV6-1 combines with J gene TRBJ1-2; 7 bases are a match to TRBD1. Trimming cost V 0 bases and J 4 bases; bases outside gene matches: 5. CDR3 length: 15 residues. Germline V gene data show CDR1 as MNHNS and CDR2 as SASEGT. CDR3 residues: CASSEAQGVGYGYTF. The CDR3 DNA sequence: TGTGCCAGCAGTGAAGCGCAGGGGGTGGGCTATGGCTACACCTTC.

This chain joins TRBV6-5 and TRBJ1-2; 10 bases align to TRBD1. V dropped 2 bases and J dropped 0; count of bases not matched to a gene: 0. The CDR3 is 15 residues long. Germline V lookup: CDR1 MNHEY, CDR2 SVGAGI. The CDR3 DNA sequence: TGTGCCAGCAGTTACGGGACAGGGGCTAACTATGGCTACACCTTC. Translation gives CASSYGTGANYGYTF.